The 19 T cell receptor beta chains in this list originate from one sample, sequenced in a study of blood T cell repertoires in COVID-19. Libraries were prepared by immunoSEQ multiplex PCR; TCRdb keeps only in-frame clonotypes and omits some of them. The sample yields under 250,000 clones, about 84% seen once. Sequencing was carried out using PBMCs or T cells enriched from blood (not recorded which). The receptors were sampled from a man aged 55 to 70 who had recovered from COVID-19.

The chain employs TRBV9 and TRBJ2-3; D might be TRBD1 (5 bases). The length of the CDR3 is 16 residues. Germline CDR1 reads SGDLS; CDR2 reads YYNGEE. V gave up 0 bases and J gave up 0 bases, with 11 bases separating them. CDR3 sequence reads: CASSVGPDRSTDTQYF. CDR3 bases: TGTGCCAGCAGCGTAGGCCCCGACAGAAGCACAGATACGCAGTATTTT. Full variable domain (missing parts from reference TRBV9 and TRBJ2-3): DSGVTQTPKHLITATGQRVTLRCSPRSGDLSVYWYQQSLDQGLQFLIQYYNGEERAKGNILERFSAQQFPDLHSELNLSSLELGDSALYFCASSVGPDRSTDTQYFGPGTRLTVL.

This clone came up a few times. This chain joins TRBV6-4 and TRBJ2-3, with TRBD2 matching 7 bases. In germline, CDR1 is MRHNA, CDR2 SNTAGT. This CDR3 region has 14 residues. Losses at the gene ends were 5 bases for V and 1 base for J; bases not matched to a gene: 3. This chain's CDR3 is CASSSSGGTDTQYF. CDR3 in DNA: TGTGCCAGCAGTTCAAGCGGGGGCACAGATACGCAGTATTTT.

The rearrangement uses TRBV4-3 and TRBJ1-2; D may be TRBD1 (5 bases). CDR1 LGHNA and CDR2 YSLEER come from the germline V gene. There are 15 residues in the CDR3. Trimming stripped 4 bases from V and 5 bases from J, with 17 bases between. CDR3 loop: CASSPRAQFLYGYTF. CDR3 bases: TGCGCCAGCAGCCCCAGGGCCCAATTCCTATATGGCTACACCTTC.

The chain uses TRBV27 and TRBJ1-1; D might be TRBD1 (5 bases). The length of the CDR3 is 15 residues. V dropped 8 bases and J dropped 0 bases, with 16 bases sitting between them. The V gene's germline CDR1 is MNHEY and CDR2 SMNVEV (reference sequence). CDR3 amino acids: CASGSAGDVNTEAFF. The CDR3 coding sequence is TGTGCCAGCGGTTCCGCGGGGGACGTGAACACTGAAGCTTTCTTT.

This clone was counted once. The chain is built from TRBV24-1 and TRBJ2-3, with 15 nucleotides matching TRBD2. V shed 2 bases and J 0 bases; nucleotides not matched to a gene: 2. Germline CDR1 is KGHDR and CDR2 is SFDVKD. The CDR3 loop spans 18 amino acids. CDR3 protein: CATSDSGTSGGSTDTQYF. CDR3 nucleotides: TGTGCCACCAGTGATTCCGGGACTAGCGGGGGGAGCACAGATACGCAGTATTTT.

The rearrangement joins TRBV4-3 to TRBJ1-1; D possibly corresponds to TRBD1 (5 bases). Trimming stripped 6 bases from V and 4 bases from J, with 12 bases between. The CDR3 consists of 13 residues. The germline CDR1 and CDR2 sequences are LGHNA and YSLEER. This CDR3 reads CASRAQGTTEAFF. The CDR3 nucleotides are TGCGCCAGCAGGGCTCAGGGTACCACTGAAGCTTTCTTT.

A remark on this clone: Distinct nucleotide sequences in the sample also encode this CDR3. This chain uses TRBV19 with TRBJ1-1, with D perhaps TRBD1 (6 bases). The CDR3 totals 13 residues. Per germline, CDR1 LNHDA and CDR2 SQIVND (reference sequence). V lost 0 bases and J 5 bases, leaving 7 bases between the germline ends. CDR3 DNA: TGTGCCAGTAGTATAGACAGGGGAACTGAAGCTTTCTTT. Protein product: CASSIDRGTEAFF.

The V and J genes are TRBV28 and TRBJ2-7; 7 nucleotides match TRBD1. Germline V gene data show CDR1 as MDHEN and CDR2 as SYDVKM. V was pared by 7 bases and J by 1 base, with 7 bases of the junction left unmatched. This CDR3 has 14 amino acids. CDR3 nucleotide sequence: TGTGCCAGCAAGGGACAGATGAGTTCCTACGAGCAGTACTTC. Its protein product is CASKGQMSSYEQYF.

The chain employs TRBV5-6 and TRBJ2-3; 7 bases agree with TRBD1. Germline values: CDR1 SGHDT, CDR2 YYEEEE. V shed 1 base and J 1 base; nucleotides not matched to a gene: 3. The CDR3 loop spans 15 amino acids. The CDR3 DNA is TGTGCCAGCAGCTTGATGGGACAGCGCACAGATACGCAGTATTTT. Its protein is CASSLMGQRTDTQYF.

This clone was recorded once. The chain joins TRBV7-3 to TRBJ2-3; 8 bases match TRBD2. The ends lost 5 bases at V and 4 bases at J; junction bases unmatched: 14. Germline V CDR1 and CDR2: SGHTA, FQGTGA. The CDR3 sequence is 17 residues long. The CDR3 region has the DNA TGTGCCAGCAGCCCCGGGACTAGGGGTTCGCGGGCAGATACGCAGTATTTT. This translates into CASSPGTRGSRADTQYF.

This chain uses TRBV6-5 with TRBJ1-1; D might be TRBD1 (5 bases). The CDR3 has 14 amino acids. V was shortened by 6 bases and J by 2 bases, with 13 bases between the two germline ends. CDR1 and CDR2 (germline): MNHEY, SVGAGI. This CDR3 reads CASSSYRGNTEAFF. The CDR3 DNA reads TGTGCCAGCAGCTCCTATAGGGGTAACACTGAAGCTTTCTTT.

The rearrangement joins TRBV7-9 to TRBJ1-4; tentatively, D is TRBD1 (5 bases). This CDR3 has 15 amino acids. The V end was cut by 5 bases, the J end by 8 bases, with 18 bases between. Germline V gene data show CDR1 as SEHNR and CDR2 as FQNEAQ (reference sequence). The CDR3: CASSTTGGEKEKLFF. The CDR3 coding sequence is TGTGCCAGCAGCACCACGGGAGGGGAGAAGGAAAAACTGTTTTTT.

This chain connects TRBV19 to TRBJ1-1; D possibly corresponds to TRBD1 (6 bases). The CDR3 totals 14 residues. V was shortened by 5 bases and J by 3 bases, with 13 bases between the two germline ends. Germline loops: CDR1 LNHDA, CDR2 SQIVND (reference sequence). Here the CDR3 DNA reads TGTGCCAGTAGTCTCTCGGGGGGCTACACTGAAGCTTTCTTT. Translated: CASSLSGGYTEAFF.

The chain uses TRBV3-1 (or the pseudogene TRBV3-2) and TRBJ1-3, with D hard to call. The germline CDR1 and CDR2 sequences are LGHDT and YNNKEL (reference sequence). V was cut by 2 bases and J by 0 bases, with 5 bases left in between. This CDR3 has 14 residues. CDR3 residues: CASSQLASGNTIYF. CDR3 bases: TGTGCCAGCAGCCAACTGGCCTCTGGAAACACCATATATTTT.

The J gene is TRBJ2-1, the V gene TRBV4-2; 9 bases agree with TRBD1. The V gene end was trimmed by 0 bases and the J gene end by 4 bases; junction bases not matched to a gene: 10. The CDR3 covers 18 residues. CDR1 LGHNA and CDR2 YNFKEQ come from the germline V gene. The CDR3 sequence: CASSQDWVDRGSYNEQFF. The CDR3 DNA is TGTGCCAGCAGCCAAGATTGGGTAGACAGGGGGAGTTACAATGAGCAGTTCTTC.

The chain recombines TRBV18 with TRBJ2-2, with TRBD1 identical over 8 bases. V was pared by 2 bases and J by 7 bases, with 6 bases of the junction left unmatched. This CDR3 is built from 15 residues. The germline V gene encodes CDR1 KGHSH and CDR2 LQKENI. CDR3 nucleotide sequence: TGTGCCAGCTCACCAGGACAGGGTCTAATCGGGGAGCTGTTTTTT. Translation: CASSPGQGLIGELFF. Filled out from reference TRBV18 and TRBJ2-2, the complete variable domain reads NAGVMQNPRHLVRRRGQEARLRCSPMKGHSHVYWYRQLPEEGLKFMVYLQKENIIDESGMPKERFSAEFPKEGPSILRIQQVVRGDSAAYFCASSPGQGLIGELFFGEGSRLTVL.

CDR3 nucleotides: TGCAGCGCGGGACATGGAAACACCATATATTTT. It specifies CSAGHGNTIYF. This chain joins TRBV29-1 and TRBJ1-3, with a weak D call TRBD1 (6 bases). Trimming shortened V by 7 bases and J by 3 bases, and 7 bases separated the two germline ends. CDR3 length equals 11 residues. Germline V lookup: CDR1 SQVTM, CDR2 ANQGSEA.

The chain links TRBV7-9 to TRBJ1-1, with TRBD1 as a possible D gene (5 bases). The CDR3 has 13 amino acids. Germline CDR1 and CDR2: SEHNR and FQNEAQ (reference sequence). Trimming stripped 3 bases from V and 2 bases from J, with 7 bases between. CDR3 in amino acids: CASSFDSNTEAFF. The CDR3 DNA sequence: TGTGCCAGCAGCTTTGACAGCAACACTGAAGCTTTCTTT.

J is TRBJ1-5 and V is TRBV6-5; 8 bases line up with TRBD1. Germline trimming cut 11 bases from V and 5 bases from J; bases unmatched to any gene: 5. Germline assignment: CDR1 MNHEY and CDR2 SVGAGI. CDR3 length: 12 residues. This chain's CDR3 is CACGQGDQPQHF. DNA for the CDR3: TGTGCCTGTGGACAGGGAGATCAGCCCCAGCATTTT.